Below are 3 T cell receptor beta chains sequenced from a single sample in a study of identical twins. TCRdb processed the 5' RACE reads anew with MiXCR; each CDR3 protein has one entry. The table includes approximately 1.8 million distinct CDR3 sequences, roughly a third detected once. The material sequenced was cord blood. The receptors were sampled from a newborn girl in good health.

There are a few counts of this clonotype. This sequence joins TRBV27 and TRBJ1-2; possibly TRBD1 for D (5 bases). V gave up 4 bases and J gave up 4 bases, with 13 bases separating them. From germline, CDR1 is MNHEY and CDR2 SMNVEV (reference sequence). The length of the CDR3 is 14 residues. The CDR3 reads CASSSGATVYGYTF. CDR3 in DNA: TGTGCCAGCAGTTCCGGGGCGACAGTCTATGGCTACACCTTC.

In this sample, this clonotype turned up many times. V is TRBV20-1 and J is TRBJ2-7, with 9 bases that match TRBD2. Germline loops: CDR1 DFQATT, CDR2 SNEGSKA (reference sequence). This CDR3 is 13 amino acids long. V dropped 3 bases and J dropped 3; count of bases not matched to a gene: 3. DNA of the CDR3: TGCAGTGCTAGGACTAGCGGATACTACGAGCAGTACTTC. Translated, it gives CSARTSGYYEQYF.

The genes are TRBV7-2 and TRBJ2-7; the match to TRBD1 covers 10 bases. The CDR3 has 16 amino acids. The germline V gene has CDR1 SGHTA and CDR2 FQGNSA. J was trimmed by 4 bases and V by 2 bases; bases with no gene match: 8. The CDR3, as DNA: TGTGCCAGCAGCTTAAGATGGGACAGGGGACTTTACGAGCAGTACTTC. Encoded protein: CASSLRWDRGLYEQYF. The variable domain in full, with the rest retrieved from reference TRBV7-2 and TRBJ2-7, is GAGVSQSPSNKVTEKGKDVELRCDPISGHTALYWYRQSLGQGLEFLIYFQGNSAPDKSGLPSDRFSAERTGGSVSTLTIQRTQQEDSAVYLCASSLRWDRGLYEQYFGPGTRLTVT.